Listed here are 22 T cell receptor beta chains from one sample, sequenced in a study of shared clonotypes between healthy human individuals. TCRdb's table, derived via immunoSEQ multiplex PCR, lists solely in-frame clones and lacks some. The sample lists under 650,000 clones, 90% to 96% occurring once. Sequencing used naive CD4+ T cells sorted from blood. Subset described: CD45RA+ positively selected. The receptors were gathered from a woman aged 25 to 45 in good health.

The chain recombines TRBV7-9 with TRBJ2-2; 15 nucleotides align to TRBD2. CDR1 and CDR2 (germline): SEHNR, FQNEAQ (reference sequence). The CDR3 is made up of 18 amino acids. Trimming cost V 5 bases and J 4 bases; bases outside gene matches: 8. The CDR3 nucleotides read TGTGCCAGCAGCCCCGGGACTAGCGGGAGGCGACCCACCGGGGAGCTGTTTTTT. Encoded protein: CASSPGTSGRRPTGELFF.

J is TRBJ1-1 and V is TRBV18; TRBD1 agrees at 9 bases. V dropped 3 bases and J dropped 11; count of bases not matched to a gene: 10. The CDR3 sequence is 14 residues long. The germline V gene has CDR1 KGHSH and CDR2 LQKENI. CDR3 protein: CASSPEFGTGTAFF. CDR3 coding DNA: TGTGCCAGCTCACCTGAATTCGGGACAGGGACGGCTTTCTTT.

The V call is TRBV18, the J call TRBJ2-7; 7 nucleotides match TRBD2. V lost 2 bases, J lost 4 bases, and 8 bases stayed unmatched. This CDR3 has 15 residues. Germline V gene data show CDR1 as KGHSH and CDR2 as LQKENI. CDR3 loop: CASSPMREPSYEQYF. CDR3 DNA: TGTGCCAGCTCACCAATGCGGGAGCCCTCATACGAGCAGTACTTC.

The V and J genes are TRBV28 and TRBJ1-1; D is undetermined. V was cut by 5 bases and J by 6 bases, with 16 bases left in between. CDR1 MDHEN and CDR2 SYDVKM come from the germline V gene. The CDR3 totals 14 residues. The DNA for the CDR3 is TGTGCCAGCAGTCCTAAGATTGAAGTAGCTGAAGCTTTCTTT. It encodes CASSPKIEVAEAFF.

This chain connects TRBV18 to TRBJ2-1, with 14 bases identical to TRBD2. Trimming at V came to 0 bases and at J to 6 bases, leaving 4 bases not matched to a gene. Looked up from germline, CDR1 is KGHSH and CDR2 is LQKENI. The CDR3 totals 17 residues. The CDR3 spells CASSPPTSGRVTNEQFF. In DNA, the CDR3 is TGTGCCAGCTCACCACCGACTAGCGGGAGGGTGACCAATGAGCAGTTCTTC.

This chain joins TRBV19 and TRBJ2-1; D not certain. CDR3 size: 16 residues. Trimming shortened V by 0 bases and J by 0 bases, and 9 bases separated the two germline ends. CDR1 is LNHDA and CDR2 is SQIVND in the germline V gene (reference sequence). The CDR3 region has the DNA TGTGCCAGTAGTATAGACGAATCCGGCTCCTACAATGAGCAGTTCTTC. Translating it yields CASSIDESGSYNEQFF.

The chain is built from TRBV2 and TRBJ1-5, with TRBD1 identical over 7 bases. Looked up from germline, CDR1 is SNHLY and CDR2 is FYNNEI. The CDR3 sequence is 14 residues long. Germline trimming cut 6 bases from V and 7 bases from J; bases unmatched to any gene: 9. CDR3 nucleotide sequence: TGTGCCAGCAGCAACAGCCAGGGGGGGCAGCCCCAGCATTTT. It is translated as CASSNSQGGQPQHF.

The chain has TRBV5-1 and TRBJ1-1; D remains ambiguous. Trimming shortened V by 3 bases and J by 7 bases, and 13 bases separated the two germline ends. The CDR3 loop spans 13 amino acids. Looked up from germline, CDR1 is SGHRS and CDR2 is YFSETQ. The CDR3 sequence is CASSSEGTREAFF. The DNA of the CDR3 is TGCGCCAGCAGCTCCGAGGGTACCCGTGAAGCTTTCTTT.

The chain uses TRBV4-1 and TRBJ1-2, with D perhaps matching TRBD1 (5 bases). CDR3 size: 15 residues. Trimming removed 0 bases at V and 7 bases at J, with 15 bases between. Germline values: CDR1 MGHRA, CDR2 YSYEKL. The CDR3 here is CASSQDRNQGSGYTF. DNA for the CDR3: TGCGCCAGCAGCCAAGATCGGAACCAGGGTAGTGGCTACACCTTC.

V and J are TRBV6-1 and TRBJ2-2; 8 bases match TRBD1. This CDR3 spans 15 amino acids. Germline values: CDR1 MNHNS, CDR2 SASEGT. V trimming: 8 bases; J trimming: 4 bases; junction bases outside the gene matches: 9. CDR3: CASRQGTGGTGELFF. The CDR3 DNA reads as TGTGCCAGCCGCCAAGGGACAGGAGGCACCGGGGAGCTGTTTTTT.

On this clone: Other DNA sequences from this sample encode an identical CDR3 as well. CDR3 loop: CASSLPGQPQHF. The CDR3 DNA reads TGTGCCAGCAGTTTACCGGGACAGCCCCAGCATTTT. The rearrangement links TRBV28 to TRBJ1-5, with no clear D. CDR1 and CDR2 from the germline V gene are MDHEN and SYDVKM. This CDR3 has 12 residues. V was pared by 2 bases and J by 7 bases, with 6 bases between.

The V call is TRBV28, the J call TRBJ2-7, with a tentative D call TRBD2 (6 bases). Between the trimmed V and J ends, which lost 5 bases and 3 bases, there was a span of 20 bases. This CDR3 spans 16 amino acids. Germline CDR1 and CDR2: MDHEN and SYDVKM. Here the CDR3 reads CASSPLLLGTDYEQYF. For the CDR3, the DNA is TGTGCCAGCAGTCCCCTTTTATTGGGGACTGACTACGAGCAGTACTTC.

The rearrangement uses TRBV7-9 and TRBJ2-1; D is unclear. The CDR3 extends over 13 amino acids. Germline loops: CDR1 SEHNR, CDR2 FQNEAQ (reference sequence). V lost 5 bases and J 4 bases, leaving 9 bases between the germline ends. The CDR3 is CASSLGTYNEQFF. The CDR3 nucleotides read TGTGCCAGCAGCCTAGGAACGTACAATGAGCAGTTCTTC.

The rearrangement uses TRBV6-5 and TRBJ1-1, with D hard to call. From germline, CDR1 is MNHEY and CDR2 SVGAGI. V was clipped by 0 bases and J by 4 bases, with 9 bases between them. This CDR3 is 14 amino acids long. CDR3 coding DNA: TGTGCCAGCAGTTACTCCCGCGTGGGCACTGAAGCTTTCTTT. It specifies CASSYSRVGTEAFF.

This rearrangement joins TRBV7-3 to TRBJ2-2; no definite D call. CDR1 SGHTA and CDR2 FQGTGA come from the germline V gene. The CDR3 contains 14 residues. Between the trimmed V and J ends, which lost 2 bases and 3 bases, there was a span of 7 bases. The CDR3 loop is CASSLGRDTGELFF. For the CDR3, the DNA is TGTGCCAGCAGCTTAGGCAGAGACACCGGGGAGCTGTTTTTT.

The V and J genes are TRBV28 and TRBJ2-2; D ambiguous. The V end was cut by 3 bases, the J end by 4 bases, with 15 bases between. CDR3 length: 16 residues. Germline CDR1 reads MDHEN; CDR2 reads SYDVKM. CDR3 amino acids: CASSFIARRSTGELFF. CDR3 DNA sequence: TGTGCCAGCAGTTTTATTGCGAGGCGAAGCACCGGGGAGCTGTTTTTT.

This rearrangement joins TRBV28 to TRBJ2-7; D is tentatively TRBD1 or TRBD2 (6 bases each). CDR3 length: 15 residues. CDR1 and CDR2 (germline): MDHEN, SYDVKM. Trimming took off 9 bases at V and 5 bases at J, with 23 bases between the two ends. This CDR3 is CASGAGQGFPHEQYF. The CDR3 DNA sequence: TGTGCCAGTGGGGCGGGGCAGGGGTTTCCCCACGAGCAGTACTTC.

This chain connects TRBV27 to TRBJ2-7; 8 nucleotides line up with TRBD2. Trimming removed 5 bases from V and 3 bases from J; junction bases left unmatched: 9. This CDR3 has 15 residues. Germline lookup yields CDR1 MNHEY and CDR2 SMNVEV (reference sequence). This CDR3 is CASSPGLAGVYEQYF. CDR3 sequence (DNA): TGTGCCAGCAGTCCCGGGCTAGCGGGTGTCTACGAGCAGTACTTC.

The V call is TRBV28, the J call TRBJ2-7, with 7 bases matching TRBD2. This CDR3 has 15 residues. Germline-derived CDR1 and CDR2 are MDHEN and SYDVKM. The V and J ends lost 1 base and 3 bases, in that order; junction bases with no gene match: 6. The CDR3 coding sequence is TGTGCCAGCAGTTTATCGGCTAGCGGTAACTACGAGCAGTACTTC. This sequence encodes CASSLSASGNYEQYF.

The chain combines TRBV5-6 with TRBJ1-1; D gene ambiguous. In germline, CDR1 is SGHDT, CDR2 YYEEEE. Trimming took 7 bases from V and 3 from J, leaving 16 bases between them. This CDR3 region has 14 residues. In DNA, the CDR3 is TGTGCCAGCTCCTCTTGGCGGTTCGACACTGAAGCTTTCTTT. This gives the protein CASSSWRFDTEAFF.

The chain has TRBV2 and TRBJ1-5, with TRBD1 matching over 8 bases. With 6 bases clipped from V and 3 bases from J, the junction kept 10 bases outside the gene matches. The CDR3 runs 16 residues. Germline V gives CDR1 SNHLY, CDR2 FYNNEI. CDR3 loop: CASSEIGGQVNQPQHF. The CDR3 coding sequence is TGTGCCAGCAGCGAAATTGGGGGACAGGTCAATCAGCCCCAGCATTTT.

The chain employs TRBV14 and TRBJ2-4; the D gene is possibly TRBD1 (6 bases). The germline V gene has CDR1 SGHDN and CDR2 FVKESK. CDR3 length: 14 residues. V was trimmed by 2 bases and J by 11 bases, leaving 16 bases between them. The CDR3 sequence: CASSQLTQGSLQYF. The CDR3 nucleotides read TGTGCCAGCAGCCAATTGACCCAGGGGTCCCTTCAGTACTTC.